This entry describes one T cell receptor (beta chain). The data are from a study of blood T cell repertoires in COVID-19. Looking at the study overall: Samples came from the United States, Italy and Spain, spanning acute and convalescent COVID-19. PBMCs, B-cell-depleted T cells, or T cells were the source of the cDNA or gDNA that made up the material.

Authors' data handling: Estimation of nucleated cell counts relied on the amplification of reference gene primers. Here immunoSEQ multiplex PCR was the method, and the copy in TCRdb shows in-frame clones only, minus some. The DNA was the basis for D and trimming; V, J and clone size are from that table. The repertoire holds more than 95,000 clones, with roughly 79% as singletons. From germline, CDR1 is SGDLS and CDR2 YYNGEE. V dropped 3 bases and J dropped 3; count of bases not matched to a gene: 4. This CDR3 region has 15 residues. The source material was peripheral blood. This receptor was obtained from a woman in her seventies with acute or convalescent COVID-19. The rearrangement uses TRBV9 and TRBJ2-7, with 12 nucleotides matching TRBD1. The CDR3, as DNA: TGTGCCAGCAGCGCTGGGACAGGGGGCCTCTACGAGCAGTACTTC. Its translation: CASSAGTGGLYEQYF.